A selection of T cell receptor beta chains follows, all from one sample in a study of glioma-infiltrating T cells after dendritic cell vaccination. The protocol was immunoSEQ multiplex PCR, while the TCRdb copy is restricted to in-frame clones and leaves out a portion. This sample carries about 91,000 clones, about 81% of them seen once, and the ten largest clones take roughly 2.1%. The material sequenced was blood, taken after dendritic cell vaccination. Receptors originate from a human donor with glioblastoma. Both conserved end residues are part of each CDR3. D genes are given only for firm matches. Clone size, where shown, is once, few, many, or a class for clones that have expanded.

TRBV18	TRBJ2-2	.	TRBD1	CASSGQGITNTGELFF	TGTGCCAGCTCAGGACAGGGGATTACGAACACCGGGGAGCTGTTTTTT
TRBV30	TRBJ2-5	.	.	CAWSIRDGETQYF	TGTGCCTGGAGTATCAGGGATGGAGAGACCCAGTACTTC
TRBV6-1	TRBJ1-1	once	.	CASISGGLNTEAFF	TGTGCCAGCATTTCCGGGGGGCTTAACACTGAAGCTTTCTTT
TRBV6-6	TRBJ1-1	.	.	CASSRGNTEAFF	TGTGCCAGCAGCAGGGGGAACACTGAAGCTTTCTTT
TRBV9	TRBJ2-1	.	.	CASSPQGYGHQGEQFF	TGTGCCAGCAGCCCCCAAGGTTATGGCCATCAGGGTGAGCAGTTCTTC
TRBV5-1	TRBJ2-7	.	.	CASSLDPSTYEQYF	TGCGCCAGCAGCTTGGACCCGTCCACTTACGAGCAGTACTTC
TRBV29-1	TRBJ2-5	.	.	CSVSRTDQETQYF	TGCAGCGTCTCCCGGACAGACCAAGAGACCCAGTACTTC
TRBV5-1	TRBJ2-1	once	.	CASSLSGSSYNEQFF	TGCGCCAGCAGCTTATCGGGGAGCTCCTACAATGAGCAGTTCTTC
TRBV30	TRBJ1-5	.	.	CAWSAGGSNQPQHF	TGTGCCTGGAGCGCCGGGGGGAGCAATCAGCCCCAGCATTTT
TRBV5-6	TRBJ1-1	.	TRBD1	CASSHTGGRGTEAFF	TGTGCCAGCAGCCACACAGGGGGACGGGGCACTGAAGCTTTCTTT
TRBV30	TRBJ1-5	.	.	CAWSPGGNQPQHF	TGTGCCTGGAGTCCGGGAGGCAATCAGCCCCAGCATTTT
TRBV20-1	TRBJ2-3	.	.	CSAREGDTQYF	TGCAGTGCTAGGGAGGGAGATACGCAGTATTTT
TRBV7-6	TRBJ2-1	few	.	CASSLEIDGGAYNEQFF	TGTGCCAGCAGCTTAGAAATCGATGGCGGGGCCTACAATGAGCAGTTCTTC
TRBV6-6	TRBJ1-2	.	.	CASSPSLHRDGYTF	TGTGCCAGCAGTCCATCCCTCCACAGGGACGGCTACACCTTC
TRBV7-9	TRBJ2-7	.	TRBD2	CASSLSVGTRSEQYF	TGTGCCAGCAGCTTAAGCGTCGGGACTAGGAGCGAGCAGTACTTC
TRBV6-1	TRBJ1-6	.	.	CASSDRGRVYNSPLHF	TGTGCCAGCAGTGACAGGGGAAGGGTCTATAATTCACCCCTCCACTTT
TRBV4-1	TRBJ1-4	many	.	CASQGLGIGQNDEKLFF	TGCGCCAGCCAAGGTCTCGGGATCGGACAGAACGATGAAAAACTGTTTTTT
TRBV2	TRBJ1-6	.	.	CASTERGTNNSPLHF	TGTGCCAGCACCGAACGGGGGACTAATAATTCACCCCTCCACTTT
TRBV6-5	TRBJ1-1	.	TRBD1	CASSYSTGVTEAFF	TGTGCCAGCAGTTACTCGACAGGGGTCACTGAAGCTTTCTTT
TRBV5-1	TRBJ1-2	.	TRBD1	CASSPGGAGGYGYTF	TGCGCCAGCAGCCCAGGAGGGGCAGGGGGTTATGGCTACACCTTC
TRBV18	TRBJ2-3	.	.	CASSPPSQRSDTQYF	TGTGCCAGCTCACCACCGAGTCAGCGGTCTGATACGCAGTATTTT
TRBV7-8	TRBJ2-1	.	.	CASSLPYRDSSYNEQFF	TGTGCCAGCAGCTTACCGTACAGGGATAGCTCCTACAATGAGCAGTTCTTC
TRBV2	TRBJ1-2	once	.	CASSADRRGYTF	TGTGCCAGCAGCGCGGACAGACGTGGCTACACCTTC
TRBV25-1	TRBJ2-3	.	TRBD2	CASSEWEGTRTDTQYF	TGTGCCAGCAGTGAATGGGAGGGTACCCGCACAGATACGCAGTATTTT
TRBV9	TRBJ2-1	.	TRBD2	CASSVGLAGGGEQFF	TGTGCCAGCAGCGTAGGACTAGCGGGGGGTGGTGAGCAGTTCTTC
TRBV6-1	TRBJ1-5	.	.	CASSVLNSNQPQHF	TGTGCCAGCAGTGTACTCAATAGCAATCAGCCCCAGCATTTT
TRBV7-9	TRBJ1-4	.	TRBD1	CASSPGQGTNEKLFF	TGTGCCAGCAGTCCGGGACAGGGAACTAATGAAAAACTGTTTTTT
TRBV5-4	TRBJ2-1	.	.	CASSLWAGNEQFF	TGTGCCAGCAGCTTGTGGGCGGGGAATGAGCAGTTCTTC
TRBV7-6	TRBJ1-1	.	TRBD1	CASSLGGQVGVAEAFF	TGTGCCAGCAGCTTAGGGGGACAGGTCGGCGTCGCTGAAGCTTTCTTT
TRBV5-1	TRBJ1-1	.	.	CASSLAVANTEAFF	TGCGCCAGCAGCTTGGCGGTCGCGAACACTGAAGCTTTCTTT
TRBV2	TRBJ2-1	.	.	CASSEGAVGGPYNEQFF	TGTGCCAGCAGTGAAGGGGCAGTGGGGGGGCCTTACAATGAGCAGTTCTTC